The 29 T cell receptor beta chains below all came from one sample that was sequenced in a study of cytomegalovirus exposure and HLA in healthy donors (dated by TCRdb to 2016 to 2017). The library was built by means of the immunoSEQ multiplex PCR assay. The multiplex PCR relied on a mix of 60 forward primers for TCR Vbeta segments and 13 reverse primers for TCR Jbeta segments. This immuneACCESS table, as held by TCRdb, lists in-frame sequences with V and J called but not all clones. Of the missing ones, under half trace to an unresolved V gene in checked studies; the others have no known cause. The sample data list some 200,000 clones, and roughly 90% of these were observed just once. Less than 1.2% of the sample is taken by the ten largest. Sequencing input: PBMCs. The receptor set was obtained from a woman between 18 and 30 years old in good health and CMV-seronegative.

The rearrangement uses TRBV5-5 and TRBJ1-3; no definite D call. V was trimmed by 0 bases and J by 1 base, leaving 5 bases between them. CDR1 and CDR2 (germline): SGHKS, YYEKEE (reference sequence). The CDR3 extends over 14 amino acids. This CDR3 is CASSLVYSGNTIYF. The CDR3 DNA sequence: TGTGCCAGCAGCTTGGTCTATTCTGGAAACACCATATATTTT.

V and J are TRBV6-1 and TRBJ2-3; 8 bases align to TRBD2. CDR1 and CDR2 (germline): MNHNS, SASEGT. The CDR3 loop spans 15 amino acids. V lost 7 bases and J lost 0; bases outside the gene matches: 6. In nucleotides, the CDR3 is TGTGCCAGCACCTTAGCGGGAATAAGCACAGATACGCAGTATTTT. Translation gives CASTLAGISTDTQYF.

The chain combines TRBV7-2 with TRBJ2-7, with TRBD1 as a possible D gene (5 bases). The CDR3 runs to 15 residues. Germline CDR1 reads SGHTA; CDR2 reads FQGNSA. V was trimmed by 1 base and J by 0 bases, leaving 10 bases between them. The CDR3 region is CASSLDLRDSYEQYF. CDR3 DNA: TGTGCCAGCAGCTTAGATCTCAGGGACTCCTACGAGCAGTACTTC.

The chain joins TRBV25-1 to TRBJ2-5; possibly TRBD2 for D (6 bases). The V and J ends lost 2 bases and 5 bases respectively, with 21 bases between them. Germline V gene lookup returns CDR1 MGHDK and CDR2 SYGVNS. The CDR3 loop spans 17 amino acids. For the CDR3, the DNA is TGTGCCAGCAGTGAACTTAAGACTAGTGAGGATCTGGAGACCCAGTACTTC. Translation gives CASSELKTSEDLETQYF. The full variable domain, rest sourced from reference TRBV25-1 and TRBJ2-5, is EADIYQTPRYLVIGTGKKITLECSQTMGHDKMYWYQQDPGMELHLIHYSYGVNSTEKGDLSSESTVSRIRTEHFPLTLESARPSHTSQYLCASSELKTSEDLETQYFGPGTRLLVL.

This rearrangement joins TRBV27 to TRBJ2-2; D not resolved. V was trimmed by 4 bases and J by 3 bases, leaving 15 bases between them. Per the germline V gene, CDR1 is MNHEY and CDR2 is SMNVEV (reference sequence). The CDR3 has 16 amino acids. The CDR3 is CASSSTDIRYTGELFF. In nucleotides, the CDR3 is TGTGCCAGCAGTTCCACCGACATTCGCTACACCGGGGAGCTGTTTTTT.

This clone was seen a single time. The V call is TRBV4-2, the J call TRBJ2-3; 13 bases agree with TRBD2. The germline CDR1 and CDR2 sequences are LGHNA and YNFKEQ. The CDR3 totals 17 residues. The J segment lost 2 bases and the V segment lost 0 bases, leaving 2 bases of the junction unmatched. Here the CDR3 DNA reads TGTGCCAGCAGCCAAGAGACTAGCGGGGGGTACACAGATACGCAGTATTTT. This sequence encodes CASSQETSGGYTDTQYF.

The chain employs TRBV5-1 and TRBJ2-7; D possibly corresponds to TRBD2 (5 bases). With 5 bases removed from V and 4 bases from J, the gap between germline ends came to 16 bases. The CDR3 length is 14 residues. Germline V lookup: CDR1 SGHRS, CDR2 YFSETQ. Here the CDR3 reads CASREGPGMYEQYF. The CDR3 DNA sequence: TGCGCCAGCAGAGAGGGCCCCGGGATGTACGAGCAGTACTTC. Using reference TRBV5-1 and TRBJ2-7 for the parts outside the CDR3, the full variable domain is KAGVTQTPRYLIKTRGQQVTLSCSPISGHRSVSWYQQTPGQGLQFLFEYFSETQRNKGNFPGRFSGRQFSNSRSEMNVSTLELGDSALYLCASREGPGMYEQYFGPGTRLTVT.

The rearrangement joins TRBV27 to TRBJ1-5, with TRBD1 matching over 7 bases. This CDR3 has 14 amino acids. With V trimmed by 6 bases and J by 6 bases, 8 bases remained unmatched. Looked up from germline, CDR1 is MNHEY and CDR2 is SMNVEV (reference sequence). CDR3 DNA: TGTGCCAGCAGCTTAAGGGGGCACAGTCAGCCCCAGCATTTT. This translates into CASSLRGHSQPQHF.

This chain joins TRBV7-9 and TRBJ2-1, with 12 bases that match TRBD2. The CDR3 sequence is 18 residues long. Trimming at V came to 5 bases and at J to 2 bases, leaving 10 bases not matched to a gene. Germline assignment: CDR1 SEHNR and CDR2 FQNEAQ (reference sequence). The CDR3 reads CASSQILRLAGAYNEQFF. CDR3 DNA sequence: TGTGCCAGCAGCCAAATCCTCAGACTAGCGGGGGCCTACAATGAGCAGTTCTTC.

This clone was found a few times. The rearrangement uses TRBV15 and TRBJ1-1; 8 bases are a match to TRBD1. The CDR3 contains 15 residues. Germline trimming cut 5 bases from V and 0 bases from J; bases unmatched to any gene: 5. CDR1 and CDR2 (germline): LNHNV, YYDKDF (reference sequence). The CDR3 region has the DNA TGTGCCACCAGCGGCAGGGGGCCCCTGAACACTGAAGCTTTCTTT. Amino acids: CATSGRGPLNTEAFF.

The V call is TRBV6-6, the J call TRBJ1-2, with D unresolved. The germline gives CDR1 MNHNY, CDR2 SVGAGI (reference sequence). The CDR3 runs 11 residues. DNA for the CDR3: TGTGTGCTATTATCTAACTATGGCTACACCTTC. Translation: CVLLSNYGYTF.

On this clone itself: A junction end diverges from the germline sequence, so it may reflect a read error. This CDR3 reads CASRIAGSLGTEAFF. CDR3 coding DNA: TGTGCCAGTAGGATAGCAGGGTCTCTGGGCACTGAAGCTTTCTTT. This chain connects TRBV19 to TRBJ1-1, with a weak D call TRBD1 (5 bases). The CDR3 extends over 15 amino acids. Per germline, CDR1 LNHDA and CDR2 SQIVND (reference sequence).

This chain uses TRBV29-1 with TRBJ1-2; TRBD1 matches 7 bases. V dropped 6 bases and J dropped 9; count of bases not matched to a gene: 7. CDR3 length: 11 amino acids. Looked up from germline, CDR1 is SQVTM and CDR2 is ANQGSEA. This chain's CDR3 is CSVGDSRSYTF. The CDR3 nucleotides read TGCAGCGTCGGGGACAGCCGTAGCTACACCTTC. The variable domain in full, completed from reference TRBV29-1 and TRBJ1-2, reads SAVISQKPSRDICQRGTSLTIQCQVDSQVTMMFWYRQQPGQSLTLIATANQGSEATYESGFVIDKFPISRPNLTFSTLTVSNMSPEDSSIYLCSVGDSRSYTFGSGTRLTVV.

The genes are TRBV6-5 and TRBJ2-2; tentative D call: TRBD2 (6 bases). The V gene lost 0 bases and the J gene lost 9 bases, with 14 bases spanning the gap. Germline values: CDR1 MNHEY, CDR2 SVGAGI. The CDR3 runs 15 residues. The CDR3 loop is CASSYSPGVSRELFF. CDR3 sequence (DNA): TGTGCCAGCAGTTACTCCCCGGGAGTGAGCCGGGAGCTGTTTTTT.

The gene calls are TRBV5-6 and TRBJ1-2; 10 bases are a match to TRBD1. Germline values: CDR1 SGHDT, CDR2 YYEEEE. The V segment lost 0 bases and the J segment 5 bases; nucleotides outside the gene matches: 4. CDR3 length: 15 residues. CDR3 amino acids: CASSLGDRGPYGYTF. For the CDR3, the DNA is TGTGCCAGCAGCTTGGGGGACAGGGGACCTTATGGCTACACCTTC.

In regard to this clone: This sample also contains other DNA sequences that code for the same CDR3. This chain links TRBV7-2 with TRBJ1-1; D possibly corresponds to TRBD1 (5 bases). Germline loops: CDR1 SGHTA, CDR2 FQGNSA. The CDR3 runs to 13 residues. Trimming cost V 2 bases and J 1 base, with 5 bases left between them. In nucleotides, the CDR3 is TGTGCCAGCAGCTTAACAGGGAACACTGAAGCTTTCTTT. The encoded protein is CASSLTGNTEAFF. Drawing the rest from reference TRBV7-2 and TRBJ1-1, the complete variable domain is GAGVSQSPSNKVTEKGKDVELRCDPISGHTALYWYRQSLGQGLEFLIYFQGNSAPDKSGLPSDRFSAERTGGSVSTLTIQRTQQEDSAVYLCASSLTGNTEAFFGQGTRLTVV.

This chain connects TRBV10-2 to TRBJ2-3; 7 bases match TRBD2. Germline CDR1 reads WSHSY; CDR2 reads SAAADI. V trimming: 3 bases; J trimming: 0 bases; junction bases outside the gene matches: 6. The CDR3 is 16 amino acids. The CDR3 nucleotides are TGCGCCAGCAGTGACGTAACTAGCGCAAGCACAGATACGCAGTATTTT. As protein: CASSDVTSASTDTQYF.

This sequence joins TRBV9 and TRBJ2-7; 9 positions match TRBD1. Unmatched junction bases numbered 4, after V lost 3 bases and J lost 3 bases. The CDR3 covers 14 residues. The V gene's germline CDR1 is SGDLS and CDR2 YYNGEE. DNA of the CDR3: TGTGCCAGCAGCGCCGGGACAGGGTACTACGAGCAGTACTTC. This translates into CASSAGTGYYEQYF.

The chain is built from TRBV7-6 and TRBJ1-3; tentative D call: TRBD1 (6 bases). The CDR3 totals 15 residues. Germline V gene lookup returns CDR1 SGHVS and CDR2 FNYEAQ. Trimming pared 3 bases from V and 0 bases from J, leaving 9 bases between. CDR3: CASSLDSNSGNTIYF. As DNA, the CDR3 is TGTGCCAGCAGCTTGGACAGCAACTCTGGAAACACCATATATTTT.

The chain combines TRBV4-1 with TRBJ2-5, with 10 bases matching TRBD1. The closer fit of TRBJ2-7 to the DNA end suggests the J call may be wrong. From germline, CDR1 is MGHRA and CDR2 YSYEKL. The length of the CDR3 is 17 residues. In DNA form, the CDR3 reads TGCGCCAGCAGCCTATCCGGGGGGACAGGGGTACCCTACGAGCAGTACTTC. Residues: CASSLSGGTGVPYEQYF.

The chain couples TRBV27 to TRBJ2-5; 8 nucleotides align to TRBD1. Germline V gene lookup returns CDR1 MNHEY and CDR2 SMNVEV (reference sequence). The CDR3 has 16 amino acids. V trimming: 2 bases; J trimming: 4 bases; junction bases outside the gene matches: 9. CDR3 nucleotides: TGTGCCAGCAGTTTACGAGGACAGGGAGGCCCAGAGACCCAGTACTTC. It yields the protein CASSLRGQGGPETQYF.

Of note for this clone: The same CDR3 also results from other DNA sequences found in this sample. The gene calls are TRBV19 and TRBJ1-2; D uncertain. In germline, CDR1 is LNHDA, CDR2 SQIVND (reference sequence). The CDR3 extends over 14 amino acids. V lost 3 bases and J lost 2, with 10 bases in between. CDR3 amino acids: CASSIGGANYGYTF. The CDR3 bases are TGTGCCAGTAGTATCGGAGGAGCGAACTATGGCTACACCTTC.

This chain links TRBV5-1 with TRBJ2-1; the D gene is possibly TRBD1 (6 bases). The CDR3 sequence is 14 residues long. Trimming cost V 5 bases and J 5 bases, with 14 bases left between them. The germline V gene has CDR1 SGHRS and CDR2 YFSETQ. The DNA of the CDR3 is TGCGCCAGCAGGCCGAGACAGGTTGACAATGAGCAGTTCTTC. Its translation is CASRPRQVDNEQFF.

The CDR3 DNA is TGCGCCAGCAGCCAAGAGGCTCGAGGGTGGAATCAGCCCCAGCATTTT. Translating gives CASSQEARGWNQPQHF. V is TRBV4-1 and J is TRBJ1-5; D uncertain. The CDR3 is 16 residues long. The V gene lost 0 bases and the J gene lost 4 bases, with 13 bases spanning the gap. Germline values: CDR1 MGHRA, CDR2 YSYEKL.

The chain has TRBV10-3 and TRBJ1-1; D not resolved. The CDR3 has 13 amino acids. From germline, CDR1 is ENHRY and CDR2 SYGVKD. Trimming pared 11 bases from V and 1 base from J, leaving 14 bases between. CDR3 region: CAAQEAQNTEAFF. CDR3 bases: TGTGCCGCTCAAGAGGCACAGAACACTGAAGCTTTCTTT.

V usage is TRBV9 and J usage is TRBJ2-1, with no clear D. This CDR3 contains 15 residues. Germline V gives CDR1 SGDLS, CDR2 YYNGEE. V gave up 0 bases and J gave up 0 bases, with 7 bases separating them. The CDR3 here is CASSVVADSYNEQFF. The CDR3 DNA reads as TGTGCCAGCAGCGTAGTTGCGGACTCCTACAATGAGCAGTTCTTC.

This sequence joins TRBV6-6 and TRBJ1-1; 7 bases agree with TRBD1. Germline assignment: CDR1 MNHNY and CDR2 SVGAGI (reference sequence). V shed 7 bases, J shed 6 bases, and the junction held 5 bases outside the gene matches. CDR3 length: 12 residues. CDR3 sequence (DNA): TGTGCCAGCACCCAGACAGGGTCTGAAGCTTTCTTT. This codes for CASTQTGSEAFF.

The rearrangement links TRBV4-3 to TRBJ2-3; 9 bases match TRBD2. The CDR3 is 17 residues long. V was clipped by 0 bases and J by 6 bases; unmatched bases: 10. Germline-derived CDR1 and CDR2 are LGHNA and YSLEER. The DNA for the CDR3 is TGCGCCAGCAGCCAAGATCTGGGCAGCGGGGGGATCGATACGCAGTATTTT. This encodes CASSQDLGSGGIDTQYF.

V and J are TRBV19 and TRBJ2-1; 12 nucleotides agree with TRBD2. After removal of 7 bases from V and 5 bases from J, the junction contained 6 bases not matched to a gene. The CDR3 covers 15 residues. Germline CDR1 and CDR2: LNHDA and SQIVND (reference sequence). The chain's CDR3 is CASKQTSGRNNEQFF. The DNA for the CDR3 is TGTGCCAGTAAACAGACTAGCGGGAGAAACAATGAGCAGTTCTTC.